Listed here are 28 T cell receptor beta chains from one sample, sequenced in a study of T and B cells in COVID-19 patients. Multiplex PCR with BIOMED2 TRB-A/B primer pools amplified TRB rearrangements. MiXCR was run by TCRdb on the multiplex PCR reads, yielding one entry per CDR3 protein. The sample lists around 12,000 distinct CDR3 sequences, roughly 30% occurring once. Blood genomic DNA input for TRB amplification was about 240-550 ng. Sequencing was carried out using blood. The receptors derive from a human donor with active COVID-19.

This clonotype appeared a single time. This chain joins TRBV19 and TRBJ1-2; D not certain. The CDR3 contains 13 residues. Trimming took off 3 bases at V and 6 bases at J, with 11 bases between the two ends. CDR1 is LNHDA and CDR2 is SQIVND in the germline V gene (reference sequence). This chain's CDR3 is CASSIEGAHGYTF. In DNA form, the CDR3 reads TGTGCCAGTAGTATCGAAGGAGCCCATGGCTACACCTTC.

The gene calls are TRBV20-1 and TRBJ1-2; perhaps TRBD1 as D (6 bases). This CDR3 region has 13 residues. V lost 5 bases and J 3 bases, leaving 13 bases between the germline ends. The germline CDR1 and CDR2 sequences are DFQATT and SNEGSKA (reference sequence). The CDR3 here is CSAEVRGDYGYTF. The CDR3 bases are TGCAGTGCTGAGGTCAGGGGAGACTATGGCTACACCTTC.

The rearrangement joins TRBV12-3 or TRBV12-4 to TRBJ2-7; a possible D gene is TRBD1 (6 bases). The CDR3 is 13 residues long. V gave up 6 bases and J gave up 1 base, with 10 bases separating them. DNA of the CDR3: TGTGCCAGCAGCCGCAGGGGATCCTACGAGCAGTACTTC. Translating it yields CASSRRGSYEQYF.

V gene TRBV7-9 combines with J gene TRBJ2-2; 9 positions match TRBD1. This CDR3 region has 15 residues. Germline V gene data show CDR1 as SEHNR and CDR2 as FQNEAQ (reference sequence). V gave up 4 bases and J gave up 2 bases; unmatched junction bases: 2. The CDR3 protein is CASSWGQGNTGELFF. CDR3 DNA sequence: TGTGCCAGCAGCTGGGGACAGGGAAACACCGGGGAGCTGTTTTTT.

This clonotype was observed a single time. DNA for the CDR3: TGTGCCAGCAGAGAGACAGGGATCGATGGCTACACCTTC. This codes for CASRETGIDGYTF. The rearrangement uses TRBV27 and TRBJ1-2; TRBD1 matches at 7 bases. CDR1 is MNHEY and CDR2 is SMNVEV in the germline V gene (reference sequence). The length of the CDR3 is 13 residues. Germline trimming cut 6 bases from V and 6 bases from J; bases unmatched to any gene: 7.

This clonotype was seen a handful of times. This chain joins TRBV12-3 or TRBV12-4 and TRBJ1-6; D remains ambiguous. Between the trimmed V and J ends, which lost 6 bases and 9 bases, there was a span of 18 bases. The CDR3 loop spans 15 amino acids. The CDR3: CASRLAGNPFSPLHF. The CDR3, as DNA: TGTGCCAGCAGGCTTGCAGGAAATCCTTTTTCACCCCTCCACTTT.

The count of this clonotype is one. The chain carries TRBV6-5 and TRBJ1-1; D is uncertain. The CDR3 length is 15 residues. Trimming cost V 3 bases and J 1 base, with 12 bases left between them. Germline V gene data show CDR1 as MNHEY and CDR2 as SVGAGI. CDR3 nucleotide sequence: TGTGCCAGCAGTTATAATCCCGGAGGGAACACTGAAGCTTTCTTT. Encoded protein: CASSYNPGGNTEAFF.

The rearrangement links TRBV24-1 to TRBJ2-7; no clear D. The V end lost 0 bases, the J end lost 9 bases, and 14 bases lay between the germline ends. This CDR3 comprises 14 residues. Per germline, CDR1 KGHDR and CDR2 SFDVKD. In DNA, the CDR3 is TGTGCCACCAGTGATTTGACATCGCAAGGCGGGCAGTACTTC. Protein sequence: CATSDLTSQGGQYF.

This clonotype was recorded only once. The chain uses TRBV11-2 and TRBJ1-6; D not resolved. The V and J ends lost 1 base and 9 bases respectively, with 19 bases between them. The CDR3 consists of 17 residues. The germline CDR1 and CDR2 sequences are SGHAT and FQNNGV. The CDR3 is CASSLALQSRGSSPLHF. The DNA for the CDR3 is TGTGCCAGCAGCTTAGCCCTACAGAGCCGGGGTAGTTCACCCCTCCACTTT.

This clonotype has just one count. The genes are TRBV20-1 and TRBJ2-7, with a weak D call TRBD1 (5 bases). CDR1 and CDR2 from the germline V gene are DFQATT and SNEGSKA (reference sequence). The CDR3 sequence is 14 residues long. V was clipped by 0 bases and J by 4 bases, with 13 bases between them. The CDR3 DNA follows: TGCAGTGCTAGAGATCCGGCAGGGCGGTACGAGCAGTACTTC. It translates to CSARDPAGRYEQYF.

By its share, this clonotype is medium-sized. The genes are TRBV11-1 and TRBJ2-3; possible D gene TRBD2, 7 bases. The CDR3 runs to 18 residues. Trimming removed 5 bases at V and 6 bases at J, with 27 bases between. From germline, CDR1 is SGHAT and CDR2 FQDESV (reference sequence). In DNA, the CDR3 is TGTGCCAGCAGCCTATGGACTAGTGATGGGGGCCGCGGGGATACGCAGTATTTT. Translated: CASSLWTSDGGRGDTQYF.

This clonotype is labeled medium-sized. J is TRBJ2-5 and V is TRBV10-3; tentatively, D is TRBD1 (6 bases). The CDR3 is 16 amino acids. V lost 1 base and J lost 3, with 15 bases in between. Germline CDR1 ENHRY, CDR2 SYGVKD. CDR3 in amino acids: CAISELLTGDEETQYF. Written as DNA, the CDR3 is TGTGCCATCAGTGAGTTACTGACAGGTGACGAAGAGACCCAGTACTTC.

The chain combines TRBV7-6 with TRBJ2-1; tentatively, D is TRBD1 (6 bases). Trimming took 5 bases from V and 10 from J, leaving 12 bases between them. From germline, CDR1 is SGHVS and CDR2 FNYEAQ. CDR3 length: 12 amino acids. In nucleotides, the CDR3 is TGTGCCAGCAGCGCTTGGGGGACAGAGCAGTTCTTC. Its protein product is CASSAWGTEQFF.

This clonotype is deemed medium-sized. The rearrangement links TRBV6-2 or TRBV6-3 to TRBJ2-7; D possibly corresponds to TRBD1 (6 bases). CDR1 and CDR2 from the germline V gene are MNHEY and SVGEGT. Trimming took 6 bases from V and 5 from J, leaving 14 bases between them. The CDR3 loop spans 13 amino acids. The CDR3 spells CASRQTGGDEQYF. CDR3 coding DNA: TGTGCCAGCAGACAGACTGGGGGCGACGAGCAGTACTTC.

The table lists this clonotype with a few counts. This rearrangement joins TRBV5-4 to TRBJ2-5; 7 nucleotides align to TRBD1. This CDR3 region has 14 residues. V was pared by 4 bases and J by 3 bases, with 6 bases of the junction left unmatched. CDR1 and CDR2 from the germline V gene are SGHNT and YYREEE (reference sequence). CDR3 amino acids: CASSDRDSKETQYF. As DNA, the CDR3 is TGTGCCAGCAGCGATAGGGACAGCAAAGAGACCCAGTACTTC.

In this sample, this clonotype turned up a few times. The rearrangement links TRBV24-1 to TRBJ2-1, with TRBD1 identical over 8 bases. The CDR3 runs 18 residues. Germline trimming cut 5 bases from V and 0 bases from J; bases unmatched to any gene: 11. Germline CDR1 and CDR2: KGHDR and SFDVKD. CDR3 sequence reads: CATSAVGRTGLSYNEQFF. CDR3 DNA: TGTGCCACCAGTGCTGTGGGGAGGACAGGGCTCTCCTACAATGAGCAGTTCTTC.

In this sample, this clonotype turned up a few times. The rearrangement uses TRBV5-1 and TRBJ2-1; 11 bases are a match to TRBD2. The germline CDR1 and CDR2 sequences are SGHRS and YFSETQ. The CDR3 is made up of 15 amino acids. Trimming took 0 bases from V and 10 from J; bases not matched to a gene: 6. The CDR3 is CASSLEASGGREQFF. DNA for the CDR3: TGCGCCAGCAGCTTGGAGGCTAGCGGGGGGAGGGAGCAGTTCTTC. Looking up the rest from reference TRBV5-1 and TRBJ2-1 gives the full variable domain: KAGVTQTPRYLIKTRGQQVTLSCSPISGHRSVSWYQQTPGQGLQFLFEYFSETQRNKGNFPGRFSGRQFSNSRSEMNVSTLELGDSALYLCASSLEASGGREQFFGPGTRLTVL.

CDR3 residues: CASIRRGAPDTQYF. The CDR3, as DNA: TGTGCCAGCATCCGGCGGGGGGCCCCCGATACGCAGTATTTT. The chain joins TRBV6-1 to TRBJ2-3; 8 bases fit TRBD2. CDR3 length: 14 residues. Trimming at V came to 7 bases and at J to 6 bases, leaving 9 bases not matched to a gene. CDR1 MNHNS and CDR2 SASEGT come from the germline V gene.

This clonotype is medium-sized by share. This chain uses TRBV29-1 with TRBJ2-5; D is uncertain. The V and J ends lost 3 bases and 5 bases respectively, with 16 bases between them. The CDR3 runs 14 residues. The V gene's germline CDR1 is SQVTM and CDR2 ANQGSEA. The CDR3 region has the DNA TGCAGCGTTGAGGAGCCAGGTTGGGCGGAGACCCAGTACTTC. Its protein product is CSVEEPGWAETQYF.

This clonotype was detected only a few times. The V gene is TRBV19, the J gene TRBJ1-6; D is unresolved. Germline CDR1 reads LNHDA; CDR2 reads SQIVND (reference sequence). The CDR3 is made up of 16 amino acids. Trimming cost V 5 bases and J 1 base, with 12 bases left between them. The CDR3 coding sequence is TGTGCCAGTAGTCCGGGTCGGGGTTCCTATAATTCACCCCTCCACTTT. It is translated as CASSPGRGSYNSPLHF.

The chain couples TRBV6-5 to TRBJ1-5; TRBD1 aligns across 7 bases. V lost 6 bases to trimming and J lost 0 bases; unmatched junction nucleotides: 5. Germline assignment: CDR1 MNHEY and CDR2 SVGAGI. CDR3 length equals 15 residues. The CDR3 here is CASRLTGASNQPQHF. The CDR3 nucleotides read TGTGCCAGCAGACTTACAGGGGCTAGCAATCAGCCCCAGCATTTT.

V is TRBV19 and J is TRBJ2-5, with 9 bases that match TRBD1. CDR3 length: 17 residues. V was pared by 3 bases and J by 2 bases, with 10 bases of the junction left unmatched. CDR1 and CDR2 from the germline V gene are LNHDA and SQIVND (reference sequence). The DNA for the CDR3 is TGTGCCAGTAGTATGGGTTCCGGGACAGGGTTACAAGAGACCCAGTACTTC. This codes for CASSMGSGTGLQETQYF.

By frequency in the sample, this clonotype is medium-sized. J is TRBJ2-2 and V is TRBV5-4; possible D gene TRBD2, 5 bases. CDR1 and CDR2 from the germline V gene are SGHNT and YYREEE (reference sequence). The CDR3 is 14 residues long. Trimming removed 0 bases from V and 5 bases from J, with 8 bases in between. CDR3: CASSLVSGTGELFF. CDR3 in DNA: TGTGCCAGCAGCTTGGTGAGCGGAACCGGGGAGCTGTTTTTT.

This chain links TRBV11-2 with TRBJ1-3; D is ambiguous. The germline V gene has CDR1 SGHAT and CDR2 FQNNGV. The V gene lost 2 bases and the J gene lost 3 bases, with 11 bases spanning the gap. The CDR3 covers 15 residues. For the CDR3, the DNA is TGTGCCAGCAGCTTATCTTTGGGGAATGGAAACACCATATATTTT. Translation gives CASSLSLGNGNTIYF. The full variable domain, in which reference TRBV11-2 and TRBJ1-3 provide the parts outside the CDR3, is EAGVAQSPRYKIIEKRQSVAFWCNPISGHATLYWYQQILGQGPKLLIQFQNNGVVDDSQLPKDRFSAERLKGVDSTLKIQPAKLEDSAVYLCASSLSLGNGNTIYFGEGSWLTVV.

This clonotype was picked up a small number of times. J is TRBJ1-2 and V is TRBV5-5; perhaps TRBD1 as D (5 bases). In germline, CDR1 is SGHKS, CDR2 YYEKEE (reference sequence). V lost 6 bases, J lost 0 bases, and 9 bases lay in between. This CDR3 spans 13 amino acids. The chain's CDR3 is CASTDRANYGYTF. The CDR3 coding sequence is TGTGCCAGCACAGACAGAGCTAACTATGGCTACACCTTC.

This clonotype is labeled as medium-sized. The CDR3 DNA sequence: TGCAGCGTTGTCGGACAGGGAATTGGCTACACCTTC. The encoded protein is CSVVGQGIGYTF. The chain couples TRBV29-1 to TRBJ1-2; the match to TRBD1 covers 8 bases. V lost 4 bases and J lost 7; bases outside the gene matches: 5. The CDR3 totals 12 residues. Germline V gives CDR1 SQVTM, CDR2 ANQGSEA.

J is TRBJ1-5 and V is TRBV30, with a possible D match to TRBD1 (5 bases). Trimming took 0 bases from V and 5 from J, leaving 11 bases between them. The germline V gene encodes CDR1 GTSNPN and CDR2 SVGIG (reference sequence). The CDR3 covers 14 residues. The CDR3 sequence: CAWSVQWGDQPQHF. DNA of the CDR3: TGTGCCTGGAGTGTACAATGGGGCGATCAGCCCCAGCATTTT.

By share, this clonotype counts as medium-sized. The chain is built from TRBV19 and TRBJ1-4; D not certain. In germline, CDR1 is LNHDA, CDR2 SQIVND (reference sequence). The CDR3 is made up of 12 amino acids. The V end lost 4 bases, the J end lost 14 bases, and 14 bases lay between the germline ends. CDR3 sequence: CASSNYTKRLFF. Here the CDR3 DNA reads TGTGCCAGTAGTAACTACACGAAGAGGCTGTTTTTT.